One and the same sample provided the 8 T cell receptor beta chains below, sequenced in a study of blood T cell repertoires in COVID-19. TCRdb's table, derived via immunoSEQ multiplex PCR, lists solely in-frame clones and lacks some. The sample shows roughly 160,000 clones, 84% of them seen only once. The sequencing input was PBMCs or T cells enriched from blood (not recorded which). Receptors were obtained from a man aged 45-60 years who had recovered from COVID-19.

The chain has TRBV11-2 and TRBJ1-4; D perhaps matches TRBD1 (5 bases). Germline values: CDR1 SGHAT, CDR2 FQNNGV. Trimming removed 6 bases from V and 2 bases from J, with 13 bases in between. This CDR3 contains 15 residues. CDR3 residues: CASRSRGATNEKLFF. Written as DNA, the CDR3 is TGTGCCAGCAGATCCCGCGGGGCGACTAATGAAAAACTGTTTTTT.

The V and J genes are TRBV7-6 and TRBJ1-6; a weak D match, TRBD1 (6 bases). Trimming removed 2 bases at V and 8 bases at J, with 10 bases between. This CDR3 contains 14 residues. Germline CDR1 reads SGHVS; CDR2 reads FNYEAQ. This CDR3 reads CASSLKQGDSPLHF. As DNA, the CDR3 is TGTGCCAGCAGCTTAAAACAGGGTGATTCACCCCTCCACTTT.

The chain carries TRBV18 and TRBJ2-2; 8 nucleotides line up with TRBD1. Trimming at V came to 6 bases and at J to 0 bases, leaving 18 bases not matched to a gene. The CDR3 runs to 20 residues. Germline CDR1 reads KGHSH; CDR2 reads LQKENI. In nucleotides, the CDR3 is TGTGCCAGCTCCCCGGGACAGGCGGATACTGTCCCCGCGAACACCGGGGAGCTGTTTTTT. This gives the protein CASSPGQADTVPANTGELFF.

The chain uses TRBV2 and TRBJ1-1; D ambiguous. The CDR3 runs 13 residues. CDR1 and CDR2 from the germline V gene are SNHLY and FYNNEI. V was pared by 8 bases and J by 4 bases, with 14 bases between. For the CDR3, the DNA is TGTGCCAGCCGGAGAGAGAGGGTCACTGAAGCTTTCTTT. Its protein is CASRRERVTEAFF.

The chain recombines TRBV4-1 with TRBJ2-7, with 10 positions matching TRBD1. V lost 4 bases to trimming and J lost 0 bases; unmatched junction nucleotides: 12. This CDR3 comprises 18 residues. Germline CDR1 MGHRA, CDR2 YSYEKL. The CDR3 sequence: CASSPTVGTGALSYEQYF. In nucleotides, the CDR3 is TGCGCCAGCAGCCCGACCGTAGGGACAGGGGCCCTCTCCTACGAGCAGTACTTC.

The CDR3 region is CASSVGGTGELFF. The CDR3 nucleotides read TGTGCCAGCTCAGTCGGGGGAACCGGGGAGCTGTTTTTT. V usage is TRBV18 and J usage is TRBJ2-2, with D perhaps matching TRBD2 (6 bases). Germline V gives CDR1 KGHSH, CDR2 LQKENI. The CDR3 is 13 amino acids. Trimming pared 5 bases from V and 5 bases from J, leaving 9 bases between.

This chain links TRBV10-2 with TRBJ2-7; D possibly corresponds to TRBD2 (6 bases). Trimming took off 8 bases at V and 0 bases at J, with 8 bases between the two ends. This CDR3 spans 12 amino acids. Germline V gives CDR1 WSHSY, CDR2 SAAADI. CDR3 nucleotide sequence: TGCGCCAGCCGGGGGACCTCCTACGAGCAGTACTTC. Its translation: CASRGTSYEQYF.

The chain couples TRBV2 to TRBJ2-7; the D gene is possibly TRBD1 (6 bases). V was shortened by 7 bases and J by 0 bases, with 7 bases between the two germline ends. The germline CDR1 and CDR2 sequences are SNHLY and FYNNEI. The CDR3 sequence is 12 residues long. CDR3 in amino acids: CASMDSSYEQYF. In nucleotides, the CDR3 is TGTGCCAGCATGGACAGCTCCTACGAGCAGTACTTC.